The rows below give T cell receptor beta chains drawn from one sample of a study of vaccination and CD4 T cells after COVID-19. These TCRs are of unknown antigen specificity. TCRdb re-called the PCR reads through MiXCR, storing one row per CDR3 protein. The sample lists around 20,000 distinct CDR3 sequences, about 42% occurring once. This material consisted of CD4+ T cells from blood, cultured in vitro, taken before SARS-CoV-2 vaccination. Receptors originate from a human donor who received a COVID-19 vaccine. CDR3s include the opening cysteine and the closing phenylalanine or tryptophan. Each record gives: D gene, V gene, clone size, J gene, CDR3 protein, CDR3 DNA. D genes are given only for firm matches. Clone size is not always given. Where it is, it says once, few, many or a class for expanded clones.

>-|TRBV21-1|-|TRBJ2-3
CASSKIVSDRGRLKQYF
TGTGCCAGCAGCAAAATCGTATCGGACAGGGGGCGATTAAAGCAGTATTTT
>TRBD1|TRBV5-1|-|TRBJ1-2
CASSPSTGDYGYTF
TGCGCCAGCAGCCCATCGACAGGGGACTATGGCTACACCTTC
>TRBD1|TRBV10-3|few|TRBJ1-2
CAISHRDRDTGYTF
TGTGCCATCAGCCACCGGGACAGGGACACCGGCTACACCTTC
>-|TRBV5-1|once|TRBJ2-3
CASSLVGSEDTQYF
TGCGCCAGCAGCTTGGTTGGTAGCGAAGATACGCAGTATTTT
>-|TRBV7-2|-|TRBJ1-3
CASSYFRGSGNTIYF
TGTGCCAGCAGCTACTTTAGGGGCTCTGGAAACACCATATATTTT
>-|TRBV19|-|TRBJ2-1
CASSFSDSYNEQFF
TGTGCCAGTAGTTTCAGTGACTCCTACAATGAGCAGTTCTTC
>-|TRBV30|-|TRBJ2-5
CAWSFQETQYF
TGTGCCTGGAGTTTCCAAGAGACCCAGTACTTC
>-|TRBV20-1|few|TRBJ1-1
CSASRGVEAFF
TGCAGTGCTTCCCGGGGGGTTGAAGCTTTCTTT
>-|TRBV2|-|TRBJ2-1
CASRGPNEQFF
TGTGCCAGCCGGGGGCCCAATGAGCAGTTCTTC
>-|TRBV7-3|few|TRBJ2-7
CASSLTQGYEQYF
TGTGCCAGCAGCTTAACACAGGGCTACGAGCAGTACTTC
>TRBD1|TRBV7-2|-|TRBJ1-2
CASSPGDRASGGYTF
TGTGCCAGCAGCCCCGGGGACAGGGCTTCAGGAGGCTACACCTTC
>TRBD2|TRBV7-6|few|TRBJ2-3
CASSLGASGTTTDTQYF
TGTGCCAGCAGCTTAGGGGCGTCTGGGACTACCACAGATACGCAGTATTTT
>-|TRBV6-5|-|TRBJ2-3
CASSFLEGGSDTQYF
TGTGCCAGCAGTTTCCTAGAAGGAGGGTCAGATACGCAGTATTTT
>TRBD1|TRBV4-1|once|TRBJ2-2
CASSQEDRVANTGELFF
TGCGCCAGCAGCCAAGAAGACAGGGTGGCGAACACCGGGGAGCTGTTTTTT
>-|TRBV20-1|few|TRBJ1-2
CSARDPRGRSPNYGYTF
TGCAGTGCTAGAGACCCTCGGGGGAGGAGTCCTAACTATGGCTACACCTTC
>-|TRBV11-3|-|TRBJ2-5
CASSLRQGGETQYF
TGTGCCAGCAGCCTGAGACAGGGAGGGGAGACCCAGTACTTC
>-|TRBV11-3|-|TRBJ2-7
CASSPRGWSRDEQYF
TGTGCCAGCAGCCCTCGGGGTTGGTCGCGGGACGAGCAGTACTTC